A single sample is the source of the 20 T cell receptor beta chains below, sequenced in a study of T cell repertoires in cytomegalovirus infection. Their specific antigens are unknown. TCRdb passed the reads through MiXCR, listing each CDR3 protein once. Of approximately 910,000 distinct CDR3 sequences in the sample, under 40% were seen once. The specimen was cultured CD8+ T cells from PBMCs, collected from culture after CMV antigen stimulation. These receptors were collected from a human donor in good health (CMV status not recorded). Some clones in this sample may be carry-over from other donors' samples.

The rearrangement joins TRBV7-9 to TRBJ1-1; D gene unclear. Germline values: CDR1 SEHNR, CDR2 FQNEAQ (reference sequence). This CDR3 is built from 12 residues. The germline V and J ends were trimmed by 5 bases and 8 bases, with 12 bases remaining between them. The CDR3 nucleotides read TGTGCCAGCAGCGCCGGAGAGGGCGAAGCTTTCTTT. Protein: CASSAGEGEAFF.

This clonotype was recorded many times. The chain carries TRBV7-8 and TRBJ2-5; D unclear. Germline CDR1 is SGHVS and CDR2 is FQNEAQ. The CDR3 runs 14 residues. V lost 1 base and J lost 3, with 9 bases in between. CDR3 residues: CASSLEWAEETQYF. The DNA for the CDR3 is TGTGCCAGCAGCTTAGAGTGGGCAGAAGAGACCCAGTACTTC.

This clonotype was counted ten times or more. V usage is TRBV11-2 and J usage is TRBJ2-5, with D hard to call. V lost 1 base, J lost 5 bases, and 14 bases lay in between. This CDR3 has 15 residues. Germline CDR1 is SGHAT and CDR2 is FQNNGV. In DNA form, the CDR3 reads TGTGCCAGCAGCTTAGTCGGCGATTTCGGGGAGACCCAGTACTTC. The encoded protein is CASSLVGDFGETQYF.

This clonotype was seen only once. Germline and junction disagree at one end, which may indicate a read error. V gene TRBV7-9 combines with J gene TRBJ1-1; perhaps TRBD1 as D (5 bases). The CDR3 consists of 15 residues. Germline CDR1 is SEHNR and CDR2 is FQNEAQ (reference sequence). This CDR3 is CVSSQEVRGPTEAFF. DNA of the CDR3: TGTGTCAGCAGCCAGGAAGTCCGGGGACCCACTGAAGCTTTCTTT.

This clonotype has more than one count but fewer than ten. The chain combines TRBV7-6 with TRBJ1-2, with 10 bases fitting TRBD1. CDR1 is SGHVS and CDR2 is FNYEAQ in the germline V gene. V lost 2 bases, J lost 6 bases, and 3 bases stayed unmatched. This CDR3 has 14 residues. Written as DNA, the CDR3 is TGTGCCAGCAGCTTACCCGGGACAGGGGATGGCTACACCTTC. Translating gives CASSLPGTGDGYTF.

The J gene is TRBJ2-1, the V gene TRBV6-1, with 8 bases identical to TRBD1. The ends lost 8 bases at V and 6 bases at J; junction bases unmatched: 9. Germline loops: CDR1 MNHNS, CDR2 SASEGT. This CDR3 is built from 14 residues. The CDR3 nucleotides read TGTGCCAGCCAGAGGGACAGGAGCCCCAATGAGCAGTTCTTC. Amino acid sequence: CASQRDRSPNEQFF.

This clonotype was counted many times. The chain combines TRBV7-8 with TRBJ1-5; possibly TRBD1 for D (6 bases). The V gene's germline CDR1 is SGHVS and CDR2 FQNEAQ. The V end was cut by 5 bases, the J end by 2 bases, with 10 bases between. There are 14 residues in the CDR3. The CDR3, as DNA: TGTGCCAGCAGCGCAAGGGGGGGCAATCAGCCCCAGCATTTT. Encoded protein: CASSARGGNQPQHF.

The chain is built from TRBV6-6 and TRBJ2-7; D is ambiguous. V gave up 5 bases and J gave up 6 bases, with 17 bases separating them. The CDR3 sequence is 14 residues long. CDR1 is MNHNY and CDR2 is SVGAGI in the germline V gene (reference sequence). The CDR3 DNA reads TGTGCCAGCAGTCCTGACGGGCCCACGAGCGAGCAGTACGTC. Amino acids: CASSPDGPTSEQYV.

This clonotype was picked up many times. CDR3 bases: TGTGCCAGCAGTTTGGGACAGAGCAATCAGCCCCAGCATTTT. Its translation: CASSLGQSNQPQHF. The chain links TRBV7-9 to TRBJ1-5; 7 nucleotides agree with TRBD1. CDR1 SEHNR and CDR2 FQNEAQ come from the germline V gene (reference sequence). The CDR3 consists of 14 residues. V dropped 6 bases and J dropped 1; count of bases not matched to a gene: 3.

This clonotype showed up just a few times. The chain is built from TRBV29-1 and TRBJ2-1; D may match TRBD1 or TRBD2 (5 bases each). Germline V lookup: CDR1 SQVTM, CDR2 ANQGSEA. V was clipped by 3 bases and J by 0 bases, with 9 bases between them. This CDR3 comprises 14 residues. Here the CDR3 reads CSVDGGSSYNEQFF. In DNA, the CDR3 is TGCAGCGTTGATGGGGGTAGCTCCTACAATGAGCAGTTCTTC.

This chain joins TRBV6-6 and TRBJ2-5, with a tentative D call TRBD2 (6 bases). V lost 6 bases, J lost 6 bases, and 17 bases lay in between. The CDR3 loop spans 14 amino acids. The germline gives CDR1 MNHNY, CDR2 SVGAGI (reference sequence). The CDR3 protein is CASSPRGLKKTQYF. The CDR3 DNA sequence: TGTGCCAGCAGCCCGAGGGGACTCAAGAAGACCCAGTACTTC.

In DNA form, the CDR3 reads TGTGCCAGCAGAAACAGGGTCTCTGGGGCCAACGTCCTGACTTTC. Its protein is CASRNRVSGANVLTF. The chain carries TRBV27 and TRBJ2-6; TRBD1 might be the D (6 bases). The germline V gene has CDR1 MNHEY and CDR2 SMNVEV (reference sequence). The CDR3 is 15 residues long. V shed 6 bases and J shed 0 bases, with 9 bases lying between them.

The chain carries TRBV28 and TRBJ2-7; 8 nucleotides agree with TRBD1. Germline values: CDR1 MDHEN, CDR2 SYDVKM. The CDR3 is made up of 14 amino acids. The J segment lost 4 bases and the V segment lost 6 bases, leaving 8 bases of the junction unmatched. CDR3: CASSPDRVGYEQYV. The CDR3 nucleotides read TGTGCCAGCAGCCCGGACAGGGTTGGGTACGAGCAGTACGTC.

This clonotype appeared a few times. The rearrangement uses TRBV6-8 and TRBJ1-6, with D possibly matching TRBD1 (5 bases). The germline V and J ends were trimmed by 0 bases and 7 bases, with 10 bases remaining between them. This CDR3 has 15 residues. Germline CDR1 and CDR2: MNHGY and SAAAGT. CDR3 sequence (DNA): TGTGCCAGCAGTTACTCGATAGGGGCGAATTCACCCCTCCACTTT. It is translated as CASSYSIGANSPLHF.

The chain couples TRBV15 to TRBJ2-7, with 9 nucleotides matching TRBD1. After removal of 7 bases from V and 7 bases from J, the junction contained 11 bases not matched to a gene. The germline CDR1 and CDR2 sequences are LNHNV and YYDKDF (reference sequence). This CDR3 has 14 amino acids. The CDR3 is CATTRDRAMGEQYF. The CDR3 DNA reads TGTGCCACCACCCGGGACAGGGCAATGGGGGAGCAGTACTTC. Complete variable domain (other parts from reference TRBV15 and TRBJ2-7): DAMVIQNPRYQVTQFGKPVTLSCSQTLNHNVMYWYQQKSSQAPKLLFHYYDKDFNNEADTPDNFQSRRPNTSFCFLDIRSPGLGDTAMYLCATTRDRAMGEQYFGPGTRLTVT.

This clonotype was detected once. A much bigger clone sits one base away, suggesting this may be a read error. The chain employs TRBV7-6 and TRBJ2-1; D is tentatively TRBD1 or TRBD2 (5 bases each). This CDR3 spans 13 amino acids. Germline V gene sequence: CDR1 SGHVS, CDR2 FNYEAQ. CDR3 in amino acids: CASSGRGYNDQFF. The CDR3 coding sequence is TGTGCCAGCAGCGGACGGGGCTACAATGATCAGTTCTTC. The full variable domain, in which reference TRBV7-6 and TRBJ2-1 provide the parts outside the CDR3, is GAGVSQSPRYKVTKRGQDVALRCDPISGHVSLYWYRQALGQGPEFLTYFNYEAQQDKSGLPNDRFSAERPEGSISTLTIQRTEQRDSAMYRCASSGRGYNDQFFGPGTRLTVL.

Concerning this clonotype: A much larger clone is a single base away; this may be a read error. This chain uses TRBV7-9 with TRBJ2-4, with a tentative D call TRBD2 (7 bases). Germline CDR1 reads SEHNR; CDR2 reads FQNEAQ (reference sequence). The CDR3 spans 16 residues. The CDR3 coding sequence is TGTGCCAGCAGCTTAATGGGGGGGCAAGCCAAAAACATTCGGTACTTC. The encoded protein is CASSLMGGQAKNIRYF.

J is TRBJ1-5 and V is TRBV20-1; D is ambiguous. Germline V gene sequence: CDR1 DFQATT, CDR2 SNEGSKA (reference sequence). V was trimmed by 0 bases and J by 0 bases, leaving 18 bases between them. The CDR3 contains 18 residues. In nucleotides, the CDR3 is TGCAGTGCTAGAGAATTACAGAGGGTGGCCTATAGCAATCAGCCCCAGCATTTT. This gives the protein CSARELQRVAYSNQPQHF.

This clonotype has a count of ten or more. CDR3 loop: CASTHPLLYNEQFF. The CDR3 nucleotides are TGTGCCAGCACTCACCCACTCCTTTACAATGAGCAGTTCTTC. The gene calls are TRBV7-9 and TRBJ2-1; D gene ambiguous. Trimming removed 7 bases from V and 4 bases from J, with 14 bases in between. Germline V gene sequence: CDR1 SEHNR, CDR2 FQNEAQ (reference sequence). The CDR3 extends over 14 amino acids.

V usage is TRBV19 and J usage is TRBJ1-2; D gene uncertain. Trimming removed 8 bases at V and 14 bases at J, with 15 bases between. The CDR3 sequence is 10 residues long. Germline CDR1 and CDR2: LNHDA and SQIVND (reference sequence). The CDR3 DNA follows: TGTGCCAGTGGCATCCCGACGCGGACCTTC. This translates into CASGIPTRTF.